This T cell receptor beta chain was retrieved from a study of T cell responses to AZD1222 COVID-19 vaccine. Study outcomes and limitations: Reports say nearly half of spike-specific TCRs go after unmutated variant regions. Only six people who got AZD1222 tested seropositive at baseline. Among vaccine-associated CD4 TCRs, coverage spanned spike, with dominance at 160-218 and 743-854. Two AZD1222 doses significantly raised spike-specific TCR breadth and depth over controls.

Clones were sequenced by immunoSEQ multiplex PCR, and TCRdb holds only the in-frame ones, with some missing. The table has 70,000 to 95,000 clones, roughly 91% seen once; the top ten hold less than 3.5%. Germline V gene lookup returns CDR1 SGHRS and CDR2 YFSETQ. Trimming cost V 4 bases and J 9 bases; bases outside gene matches: 5. This CDR3 is built from 12 residues. This clone is a singleton in its sample. Antigen specificity is unknown. The chain is built from TRBV5-1 and TRBJ2-3; TRBD2 agrees at 7 bases. The receptor was derived from an adult in good health. Source: peripheral blood, taken on day 0 of MenACWY control vaccination. The CDR3 reads CASSPAGVTQYF. CDR3 sequence (DNA): TGCGCCAGCAGCCCCGCGGGGGTCACGCAGTATTTT.